Presented here are 9 T cell receptor beta chains from one specimen sequenced in a study of cytomegalovirus exposure and HLA in healthy donors. The PCR ran on 60 Vbeta and 13 Jbeta primers. Sequencing used immunoSEQ multiplex PCR; TCRdb keeps in-frame clones, though not all of them. The table has about 130,000 clones, 75% seen once. The specimen was PBMCs. The source is a woman aged 45-60 years in good health and CMV-seronegative.

The V gene is TRBV7-3, the J gene TRBJ1-2; 7 nucleotides match TRBD1. V gave up 4 bases and J gave up 7 bases; unmatched junction bases: 6. The CDR3 extends over 13 amino acids. The germline CDR1 and CDR2 sequences are SGHTA and FQGTGA. The CDR3 DNA reads as TGTGCCAGCAGCTCCACAGGGGCTAGTGGCTACACCTTC. This translates into CASSSTGASGYTF.

This clone was recorded once. The chain is built from TRBV30 and TRBJ2-1; 7 bases align to TRBD1. Germline CDR1 is GTSNPN and CDR2 is SVGIG (reference sequence). Losses at the gene ends were 3 bases for V and 3 bases for J; bases not matched to a gene: 8. There are 15 residues in the CDR3. CDR3 protein: CAWRSTRDSYNEQFF. CDR3 bases: TGTGCCTGGAGATCGACCCGGGACAGCTACAATGAGCAGTTCTTC.

This chain links TRBV16 with TRBJ2-1; 8 positions agree with TRBD2. Trimming at V came to 2 bases and at J to 10 bases, leaving 10 bases not matched to a gene. There are 15 residues in the CDR3. Per germline, CDR1 KGHSY and CDR2 FQNENV. CDR3 sequence (DNA): TGTGCCAGCAGCCAAGACTACGGGAGGGGAGCGGAGCAGTTCTTC. Protein sequence: CASSQDYGRGAEQFF.

The V call is TRBV28, the J call TRBJ2-7; possibly TRBD1 for D (6 bases). With 8 bases removed from V and 2 bases from J, the gap between germline ends came to 13 bases. In germline, CDR1 is MDHEN, CDR2 SYDVKM. This CDR3 spans 13 amino acids. The CDR3 bases are TGTGCCAGCTCCCCCGGGACACCCTACGAGCAGTACTTC. Its protein is CASSPGTPYEQYF.

This chain links TRBV5-1 with TRBJ2-5; D is perhaps TRBD1 (6 bases). The CDR3 spans 12 residues. Trimming left V 8 bases short and J 1 base short, with 9 bases between. Germline CDR1 reads SGHRS; CDR2 reads YFSETQ. The CDR3 loop reads CASHRVQETQYF. The CDR3, as DNA: TGCGCCAGTCACAGGGTCCAAGAGACCCAGTACTTC.

The chain couples TRBV28 to TRBJ2-5; 8 nucleotides match TRBD1. The CDR3 totals 15 residues. Losses at the gene ends were 4 bases for V and 3 bases for J; bases not matched to a gene: 7. Germline V gene sequence: CDR1 MDHEN, CDR2 SYDVKM. The CDR3 region has the DNA TGTGCCAGCAGTTCCCTCGGACAGGGAAAAGAGACCCAGTACTTC. This encodes CASSSLGQGKETQYF.

The rearrangement uses TRBV7-2 and TRBJ2-1, with D possibly being TRBD2 (6 bases). Trimming left V 5 bases short and J 0 bases short, with 14 bases between. The CDR3 totals 16 residues. Germline V CDR1 and CDR2: SGHTA, FQGNSA. CDR3 in DNA: TGTGCCAGCAGCGGGAATCCTAGCGTCTCCTACAATGAGCAGTTCTTC. As protein: CASSGNPSVSYNEQFF.

The chain carries TRBV7-2 and TRBJ2-5; 13 bases fit TRBD2. Germline V gene sequence: CDR1 SGHTA, CDR2 FQGNSA. V lost 5 bases to trimming and J lost 4 bases; unmatched junction nucleotides: 10. There are 17 residues in the CDR3. CDR3: CASSAQGLAGFAETQYF. CDR3 nucleotides: TGTGCCAGCAGCGCTCAGGGACTAGCGGGATTTGCAGAGACCCAGTACTTC.

The table lists this clone with a few counts. The J gene is TRBJ1-2, the V gene TRBV7-2; D not resolved. The CDR3 runs 11 residues. The V gene lost 8 bases and the J gene lost 2 bases, with 6 bases spanning the gap. CDR1 and CDR2 (germline): SGHTA, FQGNSA. The CDR3: CASAENYGYTF. The CDR3 DNA is TGTGCCAGCGCCGAGAACTATGGCTACACCTTC.